This T cell receptor beta chain was documented in a study of monozygotic twins with inflammatory bowel disease. Study outcomes and limitations: TCRbeta inverse Simpson diversity was decreased in IBD patients versus healthy co-twins. Concordance status among twins (concordant versus discordant) showed no link to repertoire similarity, possibly from limited power. Healthy twins shared more clonotypes with others than IBD patients, most markedly active ones.

A note on this clonotype: Antigen: not known.

UMIs that included a 6-nucleotide sample barcode were added by template switching, which took place during cDNA synthesis. Reanalyzing the 5' RACE reads, TCRdb keeps one entry per CDR3 protein, without DNA. Recorded here are more than 120,000 distinct CDR3 sequences; the top ten clones represent about 2.6%. The germline V gene encodes CDR1 KGHSH and CDR2 LQKENI. The CDR3 extends over 12 amino acids. Sequenced input: blood. The rearrangement links TRBV18 to TRBJ1-5. The TCR sequence derives from a human donor with ulcerative colitis or Crohn's disease, or a healthy co-twin of an affected twin (not recorded which). This chain's CDR3 is CASSPDLGPQHF.